The 18 T cell receptor beta chains presented below share a single source sample, sequenced in a study of blood T cell repertoires in COVID-19 (TCRdb year 2020). Library construction relied on the immunoSEQ multiplex PCR assay. Imported from immuneACCESS, the table was reduced by TCRdb to in-frame sequences with V and J called. These copies leave out some clones; in studies compared against another copy, an unresolved V gene accounts for under half, and the cause of the remainder is not known. The sample table contains about 230,000 clones; only one count was recorded for just under 90% of them. Of the sample, roughly 4% falls within the top ten clones. Specimen: PBMCs or T cells enriched from blood (not recorded which). These receptors were collected from a woman aged 30 to 39 with acute COVID-19.

V usage is TRBV7-9 and J usage is TRBJ1-1; 9 nucleotides agree with TRBD1. The CDR3 spans 15 residues. Germline trimming cut 3 bases from V and 11 bases from J; bases unmatched to any gene: 13. Germline lookup yields CDR1 SEHNR and CDR2 FQNEAQ (reference sequence). In DNA, the CDR3 is TGTGCCAGCAGCTTGGATGGGGGCGACAGGGGGAAGGCTTTCTTT. This sequence encodes CASSLDGGDRGKAFF.

CDR3 bases: TGTGCCAGCAGCTCCTCACAGGGTGGGGCCAATGAGCAGTTCTTC. Translation: CASSSSQGGANEQFF. The chain joins TRBV7-6 to TRBJ2-1, with D possibly matching TRBD1 (6 bases). Per the germline V gene, CDR1 is SGHVS and CDR2 is FNYEAQ. This CDR3 region has 15 residues. Deletions cut 4 bases from V and 6 bases from J, with 16 bases between.

The chain carries TRBV5-1 and TRBJ2-6; possible D gene TRBD2, 6 bases. Germline V CDR1 and CDR2: SGHRS, YFSETQ. The CDR3 loop spans 15 amino acids. Trimming took off 4 bases at V and 2 bases at J, with 10 bases between the two ends. CDR3 DNA sequence: TGCGCCAGCAGCAGGGAGGCTGCTGGGGCCAACGTCCTGACTTTC. Amino acids: CASSREAAGANVLTF.

V is TRBV28 and J is TRBJ2-3; 10 bases match TRBD1. The germline V gene encodes CDR1 MDHEN and CDR2 SYDVKM. J lost 7 bases, V lost 6 bases, and 13 bases had no gene match. The CDR3 sequence is 16 residues long. The CDR3 protein is CASSDYRQGANYTQYF. DNA of the CDR3: TGTGCCAGCAGCGACTACCGACAGGGGGCTAATTATACGCAGTATTTT.

The CDR3: CASSRELDAYSNQPQHF. DNA for the CDR3: TGTGCCAGTAGTAGGGAGTTGGACGCCTATAGCAATCAGCCCCAGCATTTT. The V gene is TRBV19, the J gene TRBJ1-5; D is undetermined. The germline V gene encodes CDR1 LNHDA and CDR2 SQIVND (reference sequence). The CDR3 is 17 amino acids. V lost 4 bases to trimming and J lost 0 bases, with 16 bases between them.

The CDR3 region is CASSSLQGSSYNSPLHF. CDR3 sequence (DNA): TGTGCCAGCAGCTCCCTTCAGGGGAGCTCCTATAATTCACCCCTCCACTTT. This rearrangement joins TRBV7-2 to TRBJ1-6; D may be TRBD1 (6 bases). Trimming shortened V by 4 bases and J by 0 bases, and 13 bases separated the two germline ends. CDR3 length equals 17 residues. In germline, CDR1 is SGHTA, CDR2 FQGNSA.

This clone was seen once. The chain carries TRBV2 and TRBJ1-1; D is possibly TRBD1 (5 bases). The CDR3 runs 15 residues. Germline CDR1 is SNHLY and CDR2 is FYNNEI. V was cut by 5 bases and J by 3 bases, with 16 bases left in between. Here the CDR3 DNA reads TGTGCCAGCAGTCCAAGGTGGGGGGGGGACACTGAAGCTTTCTTT. This sequence encodes CASSPRWGGDTEAFF. The full variable domain, its missing parts supplied by reference TRBV2 and TRBJ1-1, is EPEVTQTPSHQVTQMGQEVILRCVPISNHLYFYWYRQILGQKVEFLVSFYNNEISEKSEIFDDQFSVERPDGSNFTLKIRSTKLEDSAMYFCASSPRWGGDTEAFFGQGTRLTVV.

The chain has TRBV19 and TRBJ1-2, with 8 nucleotides matching TRBD1. With V trimmed by 9 bases and J by 7 bases, 4 bases remained unmatched. Germline V gene data show CDR1 as LNHDA and CDR2 as SQIVND (reference sequence). CDR3 length: 11 amino acids. This CDR3 reads CASGTGGGYTF. The DNA of the CDR3 is TGTGCCAGCGGGACAGGTGGTGGCTACACCTTC.

The chain recombines TRBV4-1 with TRBJ1-5; D is possibly TRBD1 (5 bases). Germline loops: CDR1 MGHRA, CDR2 YSYEKL. The V and J ends lost 2 bases and 5 bases respectively, with 13 bases between them. The CDR3 runs to 15 residues. CDR3 bases: TGCGCCAGCAGCCAATGGGGGACGGGGGATCAGCCCCAGCATTTT. It yields the protein CASSQWGTGDQPQHF.

This clone was seen a single time. The V gene is TRBV13, the J gene TRBJ2-3; TRBD1 matches at 7 bases. The CDR3 runs to 13 residues. The V segment lost 6 bases and the J segment 6 bases; nucleotides outside the gene matches: 6. The germline V gene has CDR1 PRHDT and CDR2 FYEKMQ (reference sequence). The CDR3 sequence: CASRTGLRDTQYF. CDR3 DNA sequence: TGTGCCAGCAGGACAGGGCTTAGGGATACGCAGTATTTT.

The J gene is TRBJ2-7, the V gene TRBV11-2; 10 nucleotides match TRBD2. The CDR3 has 15 residues. Trimming at V came to 0 bases and at J to 6 bases, leaving 5 bases not matched to a gene. The germline gives CDR1 SGHAT, CDR2 FQNNGV. The CDR3 region has the DNA TGTGCCAGCAGCTTAGACGCGGGACTAGCGAGCGAGCAGTACTTC. This sequence encodes CASSLDAGLASEQYF.

V and J are TRBV29-1 and TRBJ2-2; D unresolved. Trimming stripped 4 bases from V and 2 bases from J, with 8 bases between. This CDR3 is 13 amino acids long. Looked up from germline, CDR1 is SQVTM and CDR2 is ANQGSEA. In DNA, the CDR3 is TGCAGCGTTGGGCACCTTAACACCGGGGAGCTGTTTTTT. Translating gives CSVGHLNTGELFF.

The V gene is TRBV30, the J gene TRBJ1-4, with a possible D match to TRBD1 (6 bases). Germline V gives CDR1 GTSNPN, CDR2 SVGIG (reference sequence). The ends were cut back, 1 base at V and 4 bases at J, with 13 bases in the middle. The CDR3 is 15 amino acids. The CDR3 DNA reads as TGTGCCTGGAGTGGACCCAGGGGAGTTAATGAAAAACTGTTTTTT. Protein sequence: CAWSGPRGVNEKLFF.

V gene TRBV18 combines with J gene TRBJ1-1; D gene ambiguous. This CDR3 has 14 amino acids. The germline V gene has CDR1 KGHSH and CDR2 LQKENI. V shed 5 bases and J shed 1 base, with 11 bases lying between them. CDR3 in amino acids: CASSSGLKNTEAFF. CDR3 DNA: TGTGCCAGCTCATCAGGACTCAAGAACACTGAAGCTTTCTTT.

The chain carries TRBV18 and TRBJ2-7; D uncertain. The germline CDR1 and CDR2 sequences are KGHSH and LQKENI. The CDR3 loop spans 12 amino acids. The V and J ends lost 2 bases and 3 bases respectively, with 5 bases between them. CDR3 residues: CASSPDNYEQYF. CDR3 nucleotide sequence: TGTGCCAGCTCACCAGACAACTACGAGCAGTACTTC.

This sequence joins TRBV6-5 and TRBJ1-2; D remains unclear. Trimming pared 10 bases from V and 2 bases from J, leaving 14 bases between. Per the germline V gene, CDR1 is MNHEY and CDR2 is SVGAGI. This CDR3 contains 13 residues. The CDR3 DNA reads as TGTGCCATCCCGTCTTGGGCCAACTATGGCTACACCTTC. It codes for CAIPSWANYGYTF.

The chain employs TRBV29-1 and TRBJ2-1; the D gene is possibly TRBD1 (6 bases). Trimming stripped 5 bases from V and 1 base from J, with 15 bases between. The CDR3 has 15 amino acids. Per germline, CDR1 SQVTM and CDR2 ANQGSEA. CDR3 bases: TGCAGCGTTCTCCCGGACAGAATGTCCTACAATGAGCAGTTCTTC. It specifies CSVLPDRMSYNEQFF.

The CDR3 reads CASSLGGREPLHF. Here the CDR3 DNA reads TGTGCCAGCAGCTTAGGCGGTCGGGAACCCCTCCACTTT. This sequence joins TRBV7-6 and TRBJ1-6, with no clear D. CDR1 is SGHVS and CDR2 is FNYEAQ in the germline V gene. This CDR3 is 13 amino acids long. The V gene lost 1 base and the J gene lost 12 bases, with 10 bases spanning the gap.